This T cell receptor beta chain appears in the sequencing data of a study of blood T cell repertoires in COVID-19. On the study more broadly: Spain, Italy and the United States supplied samples that represented acute and convalescent COVID-19. T cells, B-cell-depleted T cells, or PBMCs provided the cDNA or gDNA that served as material.

Looked up from germline, CDR1 is LGHDT and CDR2 is YNNKEL (reference sequence). CDR3 size: 14 residues. Trimming removed 2 bases from V and 3 bases from J, with 10 bases in between. Authors' data handling: Estimates of nucleated cell counts were drawn from the amplification of reference gene primers. Assay: immunoSEQ multiplex PCR; the TCRdb copy retains only in-frame clones and omits some. V, J and clone size were drawn from that table, and D and trimming were deduced from the DNA. This sample has around 290,000 clones, with roughly 92% found just once. This clone showed up just once. The TCR was taken from a woman aged 30 to 39 with COVID-19, enrolled during active disease. Input material: peripheral blood. The V and J genes are TRBV3-1 (or the pseudogene TRBV3-2) and TRBJ1-2; unclear D gene. In DNA, the CDR3 is TGTGCCAGCAGCCAAATGGGCTCGGACTATGGCTACACCTTC. It is translated as CASSQMGSDYGYTF.